This T cell receptor (beta chain) was profiled in a study of identical twins' blood T cells. Study results and caveats: Twins shared about as many clonotypes as their cloneset sizes predicted. Shared environment remains a possible cause of twin similarity.

Looked up from germline, CDR1 is LGHDT and CDR2 is YNNKEL (reference sequence). This CDR3 comprises 15 residues. J gave up 1 base and V 5 bases, and 4 bases lay outside the gene matches. In the case of this clonotype: What it recognizes is unknown.

TCR cDNA libraries were made from RNA using a previously described, modified protocol. TCRdb ran MiXCR on the 5' RACE reads and lists one entry per CDR3 protein. Of about 370,000 distinct CDR3 sequences listed, around 30% were seen once; the top ten hold about 6%. Likely shared infections and vaccines: all three twin pairs were reared together. The sequence derives from a woman aged 18 to 50 in good health. Sequencing used PBMCs. J is TRBJ1-1 and V is TRBV3-1, with 10 bases matching TRBD1. The CDR3 bases are TGTGCCAGCAGCAACGGACAGGGGGGGAACACTGAAGCTTTCTTT. This translates into CASSNGQGGNTEAFF.